This T cell receptor (beta chain) was sequenced in a study of T cell changes during pregnancy in multiple sclerosis (dated by TCRdb to the late 2010s). Background for the entire study: Changes in the T cell repertoire over the course of pregnancy were examined in this study in women with multiple sclerosis.

CDR1 and CDR2 (LGHNA, YSLEER) derive from the germline V gene. The CDR3 runs 16 residues from the cysteine to the phenylalanine. Just the 48-base CDR3 DNA is kept, in frame starting at base 1. Germline trimming: 0 bases from V, 3 bases from J; junction bases outside gene matches: 3. On this clone itself: What this receptor recognizes is not known. No base quality information exists; no much larger clone differs at one position.

The library was made by the immunoSEQ multiplex PCR assay. Entries here come from immuneACCESS through TCRdb and include only in-frame sequences with V and J called. Some clones fail to appear in such tables; in the studies checked, an unresolved V gene covers under half of the shortfall, and the cause of the remainder is unknown. For this sample there are about 70,000 clones; almost 95% appear just once. The ten top clones hold approximately 2.4% of the sample. Here the sequenced sample was peripheral blood, taken before pregnancy. In this chain, TRBV4-3 is recombined with TRBJ2-3; 10 junctional bases match TRBD2. This clonotype originated in a female donor with multiple sclerosis, enrolled in a pregnancy study. The DNA sequence is given as TGCGCCAGCAGCCAAGATTCTAGCGGGAGAACAGATACGCAGTATTTT. It encodes CASSQDSSGRTDTQYF.